This T cell receptor beta chain was profiled in a study of blood T cell repertoires in COVID-19. The data were produced by immunoSEQ multiplex PCR, yet TCRdb's version contains in-frame clones alone and is incomplete. The sample shows 90,000 or so clones, roughly 88% of them seen only once. V lost 7 bases, J lost 2 bases, and 11 bases lay in between. The CDR3 has 14 amino acids. Germline lookup yields CDR1 LNHDA and CDR2 SQIVND (reference sequence). J is TRBJ2-2 and V is TRBV19; D may be TRBD2 (5 bases). This sequence was found in a man aged 60 to 69 with acute or convalescent COVID-19. Sequencing was carried out using peripheral blood. The chain's CDR3 is CASNMEANTGELFF. The DNA for the CDR3 is TGTGCCAGTAATATGGAGGCTAACACCGGGGAGCTGTTTTTT. The full variable domain, rest sourced from reference TRBV19 and TRBJ2-2, is DGGITQSPKYLFRKEGQNVTLSCEQNLNHDAMYWYRQDPGQGLRLIYYSQIVNDFQKGDIAEGYSVSREKKESFPLTVTSAQKNPTAFYLCASNMEANTGELFFGEGSRLTVL.